The rows below give T cell receptor beta chains drawn from one sample of a study of monozygotic twins with inflammatory bowel disease. TCRdb processed the 5' RACE reads again and assigns one entry to each CDR3 protein, with no DNA. This listing includes about 380,000 distinct CDR3 sequences. Source material: blood. Receptors were obtained from a human donor with ulcerative colitis or Crohn's disease, or a healthy co-twin of an affected twin (not recorded which). Both conserved end residues are part of each CDR3.

v_gene	j_gene	CDR3aa
TRBV12-3/TRBV12-4	TRBJ2-1	CASSLARQGVSYPTYNEQFF
TRBV20-1	TRBJ1-2	CSGEGTEGYTF
TRBV5-8	TRBJ1-1	CASSLGWTEAFF
TRBV6-2/TRBV6-3	TRBJ1-2	CASSYELDGYTF
TRBV4-1	TRBJ2-4	CASSQDHPGPRNIQYF
TRBV28	TRBJ1-2	CASSLGKRSYGYTF
TRBV4-1	TRBJ2-7	CASRTGLAAYEQYF
TRBV19	TRBJ1-5	CASSKTGGLNQPQHF
TRBV28	TRBJ2-5	CASSPPFGKETQYF
TRBV12-3/TRBV12-4	TRBJ1-2	CASSLVGTAHNYGYTF
TRBV18	TRBJ1-1	CASSPPAGPPEAFF
TRBV4-3	TRBJ2-1	CASSPLLTSGVNNEQFF
TRBV7-2	TRBJ2-7	CASSLATGLQYF
TRBV7-3	TRBJ2-3	CASRLDGYTDTQYF
TRBV7-2	TRBJ1-5	CASSLDRESQPQHF
TRBV2	TRBJ2-2	CASRNRTSSTGELFF
TRBV5-1	TRBJ2-7	CASSLEVSGGLSSYEQYF
TRBV6-1	TRBJ1-4	CASSEDLGRDEKLFF
TRBV20-1	TRBJ2-7	CSARDRTESSYEQYF
TRBV12-3/TRBV12-4	TRBJ1-2	CASSFHQGRRGYTF
TRBV11-2	TRBJ2-3	CASSLVGPAREETSTDTQYF
TRBV7-3	TRBJ2-3	CASSVSGQGRTDTQYF